One and the same sample provided the 3 T cell receptor beta chains below, sequenced in a study of blood T cell repertoires in COVID-19 (dated by TCRdb to about 2020). Library method: the immunoSEQ multiplex PCR assay. TCRdb's version of the immuneACCESS table is confined to in-frame rearrangements and falls short of the full clone set. An unresolved V gene accounts for under half of the shortfall where checked; the remainder is of unknown origin. The sample table holds about 200,000 clones, of which around 86% were seen once. The leading ten clones occupy 5.1% of the sample. The sample consisted of peripheral blood. The receptors come from a human donor in a cohort sampled during active COVID-19.

This chain connects TRBV7-2 to TRBJ2-7; 9 positions match TRBD1. The germline V gene has CDR1 SGHTA and CDR2 FQGNSA. After removal of 4 bases from V and 4 bases from J, the junction contained 14 bases not matched to a gene. There are 17 residues in the CDR3. CDR3 nucleotides: TGTGCCAGCAGCTCCGCCGGGACAGGGTCTGTGACGTACGAGCAGTACTTC. It codes for CASSSAGTGSVTYEQYF. Complete variable domain (other parts from reference TRBV7-2 and TRBJ2-7): GAGVSQSPSNKVTEKGKDVELRCDPISGHTALYWYRQSLGQGLEFLIYFQGNSAPDKSGLPSDRFSAERTGGSVSTLTIQRTQQEDSAVYLCASSSAGTGSVTYEQYFGPGTRLTVT.

The rearrangement uses TRBV24-1 and TRBJ1-5; TRBD1 matches at 9 bases. This CDR3 contains 15 residues. The germline V gene encodes CDR1 KGHDR and CDR2 SFDVKD. V shed 4 bases and J 6 bases; nucleotides not matched to a gene: 6. This CDR3 reads CATSETGTGSQPQHF. In DNA form, the CDR3 reads TGTGCCACCAGTGAAACCGGGACAGGGAGTCAGCCCCAGCATTTT.

V usage is TRBV5-4 and J usage is TRBJ1-1; D remains ambiguous. V lost 0 bases to trimming and J lost 6 bases, with 6 bases between them. This CDR3 comprises 12 residues. CDR1 is SGHNT, CDR2 YYREEE, per germline (reference sequence). The chain's CDR3 is CASSLAAAEAFF. The CDR3 DNA reads as TGTGCCAGCAGCTTGGCCGCGGCTGAAGCTTTCTTT.